Listed below are T cell receptor beta chains from one sample, sequenced in a study of blood T cell repertoires in COVID-19. Only in-frame clones appear in the TCRdb table, and some are missing; sequencing was by immunoSEQ multiplex PCR. Found here are some 400,000 clones, around 90% of them singletons; the top ten hold around 7%. The sequencing sample was made of peripheral blood. All receptors derive from a young man with active or convalescent COVID-19. CDR3s include the opening cysteine and the closing phenylalanine or tryptophan. The order of the fields is D gene, clone size, J gene, V gene, CDR3 protein, CDR3 DNA. The D gene is left open where the match is weak. Clone sizes are given selectively: once, few, many, or a class where the clone is expanded.

D: TRBD2
size: NA
J: TRBJ2-3
V: TRBV6-1
CDR3: CASSESLAGGKFNTQYF
DNA: TGTGCCAGCAGTGAATCGTTAGCGGGAGGAAAATTCAATACGCAGTATTTT

D: TRBD1
size: NA
J: TRBJ2-7
V: TRBV11-2
CDR3: CASSRLRGRTLTEQYF
DNA: TGTGCCAGCAGCCGTCTCAGGGGGCGTACGTTAACCGAGCAGTACTTC

D: TRBD1
size: NA
J: TRBJ1-4
V: TRBV3-1/TRBV3-2
CDR3: CASSPWDRATNEKLFF
DNA: TGTGCCAGCAGCCCCTGGGACAGAGCAACTAATGAAAAACTGTTTTTT

D: NA
size: once
J: TRBJ1-1
V: TRBV18
CDR3: CASSPSVRENTEAFF
DNA: TGTGCCAGCTCACCCTCGGTGAGGGAGAACACTGAAGCTTTCTTT

D: NA
size: NA
J: TRBJ1-3
V: TRBV5-5
CDR3: CASSLGRQGLSGNTIYF
DNA: TGTGCCAGCAGCTTGGGACGGCAGGGACTATCTGGAAACACCATATATTTT

D: NA
size: NA
J: TRBJ1-5
V: TRBV4-1
CDR3: CASSQGQVNQPQHF
DNA: TGCGCCAGCAGCCAAGGACAGGTCAATCAGCCCCAGCATTTT

D: TRBD1
size: NA
J: TRBJ2-7
V: TRBV3-1/TRBV3-2
CDR3: CASSQGQGVYEQYF
DNA: TGTGCCAGCAGCCAAGGTCAGGGGGTCTACGAGCAGTACTTC

D: NA
size: NA
J: TRBJ2-3
V: TRBV4-2
CDR3: CASSQVAKEADTQYF
DNA: TGTGCCAGCAGCCAGGTAGCGAAGGAAGCAGATACGCAGTATTTT

D: NA
size: NA
J: TRBJ1-4
V: TRBV28
CDR3: CATETGQRNEKLFF
DNA: TGTGCCACCGAAACAGGGCAGAGGAATGAAAAACTGTTTTTT

D: NA
size: NA
J: TRBJ2-7
V: TRBV7-2
CDR3: CASSLRRGAAYEQYF
DNA: TGTGCCAGCAGCTTAAGACGGGGAGCCGCCTACGAGCAGTACTTC

D: NA
size: NA
J: TRBJ1-1
V: TRBV7-2
CDR3: CASSSQALNTEAFF
DNA: TGTGCCAGCAGCTCACAGGCGCTGAACACTGAAGCTTTCTTT

D: NA
size: NA
J: TRBJ1-4
V: TRBV4-2
CDR3: CASSLHKGEKLFF
DNA: TGTGCCAGCAGCCTTCATAAGGGGGAAAAACTGTTTTTT

D: TRBD2
size: NA
J: TRBJ2-7
V: TRBV5-4
CDR3: CASSLRGGYSYEQYF
DNA: TGTGCCAGCAGCTTGCGGGGGGGATATAGCTACGAGCAGTACTTC

D: TRBD1
size: NA
J: TRBJ2-6
V: TRBV5-5
CDR3: CASSRGGTGGAGANVLTF
DNA: TGTGCCAGCAGCCGGGGGGGGACAGGGGGCGCTGGGGCCAACGTGCTGACTTTC

D: NA
size: once
J: TRBJ2-1
V: TRBV9
CDR3: CASSVRSFTNEQFF
DNA: TGTGCCAGCAGCGTACGCTCATTTACAAATGAGCAGTTCTTC

D: NA
size: once
J: TRBJ1-5
V: TRBV6-2/TRBV6-3
CDR3: CASSGQTYSNQPQHF
DNA: TGTGCCAGCAGCGGACAGACCTATAGCAATCAGCCCCAGCATTTT

D: NA
size: NA
J: TRBJ1-1
V: TRBV9
CDR3: CASTRTANTEAFF
DNA: TGTGCCAGCACTAGGACAGCAAACACTGAAGCTTTCTTT